Included here is one T cell receptor (beta chain) sequence, with context. The data are from a study of blood T cell repertoires in COVID-19. Looking at the study overall: Spain, Italy and the United States supplied samples that represented acute and convalescent COVID-19.

Original handling: How many nucleated cells were present was estimated from reference gene primer amplification. Measured with immunoSEQ multiplex PCR; TCRdb has only the in-frame clones, and not every one. V and J calls and clone size are as listed in that table; D and trimming were resolved from the DNA. The profile shows tens of thousands of clones, approximately 91% of them singletons. The receptor was derived from a man aged 60 to 75 with acute or convalescent COVID-19. The sequencing input was peripheral blood.

CDR3 in DNA: TGTGCCAGCAGCGGTGGGACAGGGGGCTGGGAGGAGCAGTTCTTC. Amino acids: CASSGGTGGWEEQFF. This chain links TRBV11-3 with TRBJ2-1, with 12 bases aligning to TRBD1. The germline V gene has CDR1 SGHNT and CDR2 YENEEA. Losses at the gene ends were 5 bases for V and 10 bases for J; bases not matched to a gene: 9. CDR3 length: 15 amino acids.